Below are 19 T cell receptor beta chains sequenced from a single sample in a study of shared clonotypes between healthy human individuals. Here immunoSEQ multiplex PCR was the method, and the copy in TCRdb shows in-frame clones only, minus some. The sample includes approximately 700,000 clones, roughly 72% seen only once; the top ten take around 2%. Sequencing was carried out using memory CD4+ T cells sorted from blood. Subset denoted: CD45RA-negative fraction. All receptors derive from a woman between 25 and 40 years old in good health.

The rearrangement uses TRBV27 and TRBJ1-1, with D possibly matching TRBD1 (6 bases). V was pared by 5 bases and J by 7 bases, with 14 bases between. The CDR3 length is 13 residues. Looked up from germline, CDR1 is MNHEY and CDR2 is SMNVEV (reference sequence). The CDR3 DNA reads TGTGCCAGCAGTCCGACAGGACGGAGTGAAGCTTTCTTT. This translates into CASSPTGRSEAFF.

This CDR3 reads CASSGTGNEQYF. The CDR3 region has the DNA TGTGCCAGCAGCGGTACAGGGAACGAGCAGTACTTC. The rearrangement uses TRBV7-2 and TRBJ2-7; D might be TRBD1 (6 bases). V was shortened by 5 bases and J by 5 bases, with 10 bases between the two germline ends. Germline lookup yields CDR1 SGHTA and CDR2 FQGNSA. The CDR3 covers 12 residues.

This sequence joins TRBV6-6 and TRBJ2-2; D is ambiguous. V lost 1 base to trimming and J lost 7 bases, with 13 bases between them. Germline CDR1 reads MNHNY; CDR2 reads SVGAGI (reference sequence). The CDR3 spans 15 residues. The CDR3: CASSYFEEVSGELFF. The CDR3 bases are TGTGCCAGCAGTTACTTCGAGGAAGTGAGCGGGGAGCTGTTTTTT.

The V call is TRBV6-6, the J call TRBJ2-7; D gene ambiguous. Looked up from germline, CDR1 is MNHNY and CDR2 is SVGAGI (reference sequence). V was pared by 2 bases and J by 3 bases, with 8 bases between. The CDR3 length is 13 residues. The CDR3 spells CASSYDAHYEQYF. DNA for the CDR3: TGTGCCAGCAGTTACGACGCTCACTACGAGCAGTACTTC.

This sequence joins TRBV4-1 and TRBJ2-7; 9 bases fit TRBD2. The CDR3 length is 17 residues. Trimming cost V 1 base and J 3 bases; bases outside gene matches: 10. CDR1 is MGHRA, CDR2 YSYEKL, per germline. Here the CDR3 reads CASSQATLAGPIYEQYF. CDR3 sequence (DNA): TGCGCCAGCAGCCAAGCGACCCTAGCGGGGCCGATCTACGAGCAGTACTTC.

The chain links TRBV11-2 to TRBJ1-1, with D possibly matching TRBD1 (6 bases). CDR1 SGHAT and CDR2 FQNNGV come from the germline V gene. This CDR3 is built from 18 residues. V lost 4 bases, J lost 1 base, and 22 bases lay in between. The CDR3 sequence is CASSSIPRRDKRNTEAFF. For the CDR3, the DNA is TGTGCCAGCAGCTCCATCCCCCGCCGGGACAAAAGGAACACTGAAGCTTTCTTT.

The chain combines TRBV30 with TRBJ2-1, with 10 bases that match TRBD2. From germline, CDR1 is GTSNPN and CDR2 SVGIG (reference sequence). V lost 3 bases, J lost 7 bases, and 9 bases stayed unmatched. The CDR3 consists of 15 residues. The CDR3 protein is CAWRGRLAGLNEQFF. The CDR3 bases are TGTGCCTGGAGAGGCAGACTAGCGGGTCTGAATGAGCAGTTCTTC.

The chain has TRBV6-1 and TRBJ2-7, with 11 nucleotides matching TRBD2. Germline CDR1 is MNHNS and CDR2 is SASEGT. V lost 8 bases to trimming and J lost 4 bases; unmatched junction nucleotides: 4. The CDR3 loop spans 13 amino acids. In nucleotides, the CDR3 is TGTGCCAGCCGACTAGCGGGAAAATACGAGCAGTACTTC. Its protein is CASRLAGKYEQYF.

In this sample, this clone turned up a few times. This rearrangement joins TRBV23-1 to TRBJ2-3; the match to TRBD2 covers 9 bases. TRBV23-1 is classed as an ORF, of uncertain function. This CDR3 spans 16 amino acids. Trimming cost V 3 bases and J 0 bases; bases outside gene matches: 4. CDR3 nucleotides: TGCGCCAGCAGTCATTTGACTAGCGGTAGCACAGATACGCAGTATTTT. This translates into CASSHLTSGSTDTQYF.

This clone was seen only a few times. The CDR3 bases are TGTGCCAGCAGCGTAGGTGGAGGGAACTATGGCTACACCTTC. This encodes CASSVGGGNYGYTF. V usage is TRBV9 and J usage is TRBJ1-2; D is unresolved. Trimming cost V 0 bases and J 2 bases, with 8 bases left between them. The germline CDR1 and CDR2 sequences are SGDLS and YYNGEE. CDR3 size: 14 residues.

This chain uses TRBV19 with TRBJ2-6; D is undetermined. The V gene's germline CDR1 is LNHDA and CDR2 SQIVND (reference sequence). Trimming cost V 6 bases and J 4 bases, with 16 bases left between them. The CDR3 covers 16 residues. Here the CDR3 reads CASRRTDINGANVLTF. CDR3 coding DNA: TGTGCCAGTAGGCGGACGGATATTAACGGGGCCAACGTCCTGACTTTC.

The J gene is TRBJ2-3, the V gene TRBV5-1, with TRBD1 as a possible D gene (5 bases). This CDR3 spans 16 amino acids. Trimming took 4 bases from V and 2 from J, leaving 17 bases between them. Germline CDR1 and CDR2: SGHRS and YFSETQ. The CDR3 spells CASSAGHLAPTDTQYF. The CDR3 DNA sequence: TGCGCCAGCAGCGCCGGACACTTGGCCCCCACAGATACGCAGTATTTT.

The chain has TRBV10-3 and TRBJ2-1; TRBD1 matches at 8 bases. The length of the CDR3 is 15 residues. V was clipped by 3 bases and J by 7 bases; unmatched bases: 8. Germline V gives CDR1 ENHRY, CDR2 SYGVKD. CDR3 region: CAISDGQGSMNEQFF. CDR3 nucleotide sequence: TGTGCCATCAGTGACGGACAGGGTTCGATGAATGAGCAGTTCTTC.

The CDR3 spells CASSQTYSQETQYF. The CDR3 region has the DNA TGTGCCAGCAGCCAAACTTATTCCCAAGAGACCCAGTACTTC. The V gene is TRBV7-7, the J gene TRBJ2-5; D not resolved. The V end was cut by 5 bases, the J end by 1 base, with 11 bases between. The length of the CDR3 is 14 residues. CDR1 is SSHAT and CDR2 is FNYEAQ in the germline V gene (reference sequence).

This clone was found a few times. The rearrangement uses TRBV14 and TRBJ2-1; tentatively, D is TRBD1 or TRBD2 (5 bases each). This CDR3 is 13 amino acids long. V lost 4 bases and J 6 bases, leaving 10 bases between the germline ends. In germline, CDR1 is SGHDN, CDR2 FVKESK. This CDR3 is CASSPGTANEQFF. The CDR3 coding sequence is TGTGCCAGCAGCCCCGGGACGGCCAATGAGCAGTTCTTC.

On this clone itself: The same CDR3 is also encoded by other DNA sequences in this sample. This chain links TRBV28 with TRBJ1-4, with unresolved D. Trimming left V 8 bases short and J 8 bases short, with 12 bases between. The CDR3 is made up of 12 amino acids. The germline V gene has CDR1 MDHEN and CDR2 SYDVKM. CDR3 nucleotide sequence: TGTGCCAGCCGGGCCGGAGGCGAAAAACTGTTTTTT. Translation: CASRAGGEKLFF. Variable domain in full (rest from reference TRBV28 and TRBJ1-4): DVKVTQSSRYLVKRTGEKVFLECVQDMDHENMFWYRQDPGLGLRLIYFSYDVKMKEKGDIPEGYSVSREKKERFSLILESASTNQTSMYLCASRAGGEKLFFGSGTQLSVL.

The chain has TRBV11-2 and TRBJ2-7, with TRBD1 matching 9 bases. Per germline, CDR1 SGHAT and CDR2 FQNNGV. With 4 bases clipped from V and 6 bases from J, the junction kept 10 bases outside the gene matches. The CDR3 contains 15 residues. The DNA of the CDR3 is TGTGCCAGCAGCTCCGTGAAAGGGACAGGGAGCGAGCAGTACTTC. It is translated as CASSSVKGTGSEQYF. The full variable domain, its missing parts supplied by reference TRBV11-2 and TRBJ2-7, is EAGVAQSPRYKIIEKRQSVAFWCNPISGHATLYWYQQILGQGPKLLIQFQNNGVVDDSQLPKDRFSAERLKGVDSTLKIQPAKLEDSAVYLCASSSVKGTGSEQYFGPGTRLTVT.

In nucleotides, the CDR3 is TGTGCCAGCAGCTTAGGTGCAGGGGAACACACAGATACGCAGTATTTT. This translates into CASSLGAGEHTDTQYF. This chain connects TRBV11-2 to TRBJ2-3; a possible D gene is TRBD1 (6 bases). With 1 base removed from V and 2 bases from J, the gap between germline ends came to 13 bases. The germline V gene has CDR1 SGHAT and CDR2 FQNNGV. CDR3 length: 16 amino acids.

The chain combines TRBV15 with TRBJ2-5, with D uncertain. The length of the CDR3 is 12 residues. Trimming cost V 1 base and J 5 bases, with 5 bases left between them. Germline V gene data show CDR1 as LNHNV and CDR2 as YYDKDF (reference sequence). CDR3 in DNA: TGTGCCACCAGCAGAGCCTCCGAGACCCAGTACTTC. Translated, it gives CATSRASETQYF.